These T cell receptor beta chains were read from a single sample in a study of T cells in Graves' hyperthyroidism and ophthalmopathy. TCRdb analysed the multiplex PCR reads with MiXCR anew, one entry per CDR3 protein. This repertoire shows 550,000 to 700,000 distinct CDR3 sequences, 35% to 55% found once; its top ten account for under 20%. Sequencing was done on a sample of peripheral blood or thyroid tissue (not recorded which). The receptors derive from an adult woman with Graves' disease, either hyperthyroidism or ophthalmopathy (not recorded which). The CDR3 runs from the conserved cysteine through the conserved F or W. The D gene is left open where the match is weak. Some rows mark clone size as missing; the rest say once, few, many or name a class of expanded clone.

V	J	size	D	length	DNA	CDR3
TRBV4-1	TRBJ2-5	many	-	16	TGCGCCAGCAGCCCTGGATACGGGGGGCGGCAAGAGACCCAGTACTTC	CASSPGYGGRQETQYF
TRBV29-1	TRBJ2-5	-	TRBD1	13	TGCAGCGAACCGACAGGGTACCAAGAGACTCAGTACTTC	CSEPTGYQETQYF
TRBV2	TRBJ2-1	-	TRBD2	15	TGTGCCAGCAACGCTAGCGGGAGGGTGAGCAATGAGCAGTTCTTC	CASNASGRVSNEQFF
TRBV20-1	TRBJ2-5	many	TRBD2	14	TGCAGTGCTAGAGATTTGAGCGGGAGTGAGACCCAGTACTTC	CSARDLSGSETQYF
TRBV5-1	TRBJ1-1	once	-	15	TGCGCCAGCAGCTTGGCAGTCCGCGGGAACACTGAAGCTTTCTTT	CASSLAVRGNTEAFF
TRBV6-5	TRBJ1-4	few	-	16	TGTGCCATCAGTGCTTTGAGGGGCACCCCCAATGAAAAACTGTTTTTT	CAISALRGTPNEKLFF
TRBV30	TRBJ1-3	-	-	13	TGTGCCTGGAGTGTCCGTTTTGGAAACACCATATATTTT	CAWSVRFGNTIYF
TRBV9	TRBJ2-1	-	-	14	TGTGCCAGCAGCGTGGGGATTTCGGGCAATGAGCAGTTCTTC	CASSVGISGNEQFF
TRBV7-9	TRBJ1-2	few	-	13	TGTGCCAGCAGCCGCCGCCTAGCAGATGGCTACACCTTC	CASSRRLADGYTF
TRBV19	TRBJ1-1	-	-	11	TGTGCCAGTATTACGAACACTGAAGCTTTCTTT	CASITNTEAFF